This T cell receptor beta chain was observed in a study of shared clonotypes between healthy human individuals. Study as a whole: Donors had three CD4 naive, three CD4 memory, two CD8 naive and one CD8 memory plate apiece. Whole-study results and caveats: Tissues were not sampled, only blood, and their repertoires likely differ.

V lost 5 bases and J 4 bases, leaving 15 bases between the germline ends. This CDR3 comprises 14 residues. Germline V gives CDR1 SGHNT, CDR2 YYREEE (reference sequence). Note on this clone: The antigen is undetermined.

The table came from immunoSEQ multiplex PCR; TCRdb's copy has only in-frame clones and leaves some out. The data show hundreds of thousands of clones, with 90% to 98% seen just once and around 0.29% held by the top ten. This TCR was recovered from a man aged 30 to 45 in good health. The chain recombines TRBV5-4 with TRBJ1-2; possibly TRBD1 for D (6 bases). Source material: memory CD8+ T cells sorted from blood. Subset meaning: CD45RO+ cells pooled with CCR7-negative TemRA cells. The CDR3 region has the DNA TGTGCCAGCAGGCCGGGGGGCGATTCCTATGGCTACACCTTC. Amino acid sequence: CASRPGGDSYGYTF. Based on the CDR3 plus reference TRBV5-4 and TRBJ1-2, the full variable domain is ETGVTQSPTHLIKTRGQQVTLRCSSQSGHNTVSWYQQALGQGPQFIFQYYREEENGRGNFPPRFSGLQFPNYSSELNVNALELDDSALYLCASRPGGDSYGYTFGSGTRLTVV.